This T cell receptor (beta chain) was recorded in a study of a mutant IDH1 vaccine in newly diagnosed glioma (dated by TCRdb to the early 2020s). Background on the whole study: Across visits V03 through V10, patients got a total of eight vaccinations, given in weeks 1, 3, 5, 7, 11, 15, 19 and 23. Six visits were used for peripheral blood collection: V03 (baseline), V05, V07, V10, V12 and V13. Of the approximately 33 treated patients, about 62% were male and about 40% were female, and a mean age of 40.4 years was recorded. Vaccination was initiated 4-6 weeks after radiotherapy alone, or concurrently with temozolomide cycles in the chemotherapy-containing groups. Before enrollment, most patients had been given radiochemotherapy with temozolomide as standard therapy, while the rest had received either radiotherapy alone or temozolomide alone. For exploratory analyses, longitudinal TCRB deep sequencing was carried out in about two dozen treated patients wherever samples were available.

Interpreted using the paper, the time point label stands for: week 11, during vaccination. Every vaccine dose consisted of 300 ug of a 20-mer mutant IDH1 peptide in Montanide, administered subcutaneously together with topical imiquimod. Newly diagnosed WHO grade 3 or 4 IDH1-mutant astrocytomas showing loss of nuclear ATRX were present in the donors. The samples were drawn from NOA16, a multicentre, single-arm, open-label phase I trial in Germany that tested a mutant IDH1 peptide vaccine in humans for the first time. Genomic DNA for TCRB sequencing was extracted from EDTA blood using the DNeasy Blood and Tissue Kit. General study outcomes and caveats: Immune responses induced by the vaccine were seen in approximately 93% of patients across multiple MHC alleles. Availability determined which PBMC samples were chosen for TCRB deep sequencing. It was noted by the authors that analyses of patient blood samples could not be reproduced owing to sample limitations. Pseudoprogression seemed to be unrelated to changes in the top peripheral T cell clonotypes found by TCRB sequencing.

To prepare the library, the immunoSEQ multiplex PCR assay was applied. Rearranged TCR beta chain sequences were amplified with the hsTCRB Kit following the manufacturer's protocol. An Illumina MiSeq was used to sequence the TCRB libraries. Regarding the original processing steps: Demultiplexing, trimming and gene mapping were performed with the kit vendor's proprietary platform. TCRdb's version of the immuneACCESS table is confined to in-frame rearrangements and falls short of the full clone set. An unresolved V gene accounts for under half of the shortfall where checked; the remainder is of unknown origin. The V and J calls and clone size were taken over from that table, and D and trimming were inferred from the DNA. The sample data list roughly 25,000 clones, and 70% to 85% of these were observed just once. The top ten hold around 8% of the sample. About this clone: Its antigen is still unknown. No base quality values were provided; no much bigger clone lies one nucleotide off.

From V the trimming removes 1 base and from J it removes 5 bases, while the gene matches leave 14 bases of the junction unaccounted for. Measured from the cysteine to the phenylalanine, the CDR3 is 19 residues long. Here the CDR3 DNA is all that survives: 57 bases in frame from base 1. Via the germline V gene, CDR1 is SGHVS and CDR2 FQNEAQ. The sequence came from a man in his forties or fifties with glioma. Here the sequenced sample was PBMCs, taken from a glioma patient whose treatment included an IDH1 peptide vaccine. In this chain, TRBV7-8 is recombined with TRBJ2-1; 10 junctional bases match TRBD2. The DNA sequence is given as TGTGCCAGCAGCTTAGTGCCCGGAACAGCGGGAGGGTCCCACAATGAGCAGTTCTTC. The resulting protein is CASSLVPGTAGGSHNEQFF.